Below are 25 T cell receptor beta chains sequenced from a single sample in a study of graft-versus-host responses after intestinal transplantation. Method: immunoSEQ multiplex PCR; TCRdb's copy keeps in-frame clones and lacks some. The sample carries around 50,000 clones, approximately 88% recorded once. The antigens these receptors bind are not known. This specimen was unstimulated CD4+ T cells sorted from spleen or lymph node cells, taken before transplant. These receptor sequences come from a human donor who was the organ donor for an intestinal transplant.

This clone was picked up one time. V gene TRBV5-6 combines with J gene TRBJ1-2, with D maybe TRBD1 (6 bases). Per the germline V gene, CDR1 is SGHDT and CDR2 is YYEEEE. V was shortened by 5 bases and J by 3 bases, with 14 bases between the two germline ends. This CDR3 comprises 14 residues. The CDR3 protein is CASRFGQGHYGYTF. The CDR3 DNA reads TGTGCCAGCAGATTCGGGCAGGGGCACTATGGCTACACCTTC.

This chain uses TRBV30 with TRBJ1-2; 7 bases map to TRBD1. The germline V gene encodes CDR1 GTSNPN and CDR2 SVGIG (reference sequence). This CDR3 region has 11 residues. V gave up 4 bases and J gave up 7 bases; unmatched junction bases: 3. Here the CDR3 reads CAWTAGGGYTF. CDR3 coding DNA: TGTGCCTGGACGGCAGGGGGTGGCTACACCTTC.

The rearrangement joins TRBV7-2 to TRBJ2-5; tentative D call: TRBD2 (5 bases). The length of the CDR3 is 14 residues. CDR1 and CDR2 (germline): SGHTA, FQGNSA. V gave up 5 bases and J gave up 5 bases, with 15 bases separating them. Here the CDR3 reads CASSPTGPGETQYF. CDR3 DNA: TGTGCCAGCAGCCCCACTGGGCCGGGGGAGACCCAGTACTTC.

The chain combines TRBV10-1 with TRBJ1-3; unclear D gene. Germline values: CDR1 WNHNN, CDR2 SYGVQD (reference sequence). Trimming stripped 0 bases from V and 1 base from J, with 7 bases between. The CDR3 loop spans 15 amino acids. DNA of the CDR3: TGCGCCAGCAGTGAGTCGATAAATTCTGGAAACACCATATATTTT. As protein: CASSESINSGNTIYF.

CDR3 region: CASSQRGLRTEAFF. The CDR3 DNA reads TGTGCCAGCAGTCAAAGGGGTTTAAGGACTGAAGCTTTCTTT. This sequence joins TRBV27 and TRBJ1-1; D may be TRBD1 (5 bases). V was pared by 5 bases and J by 5 bases, with 15 bases between. Germline CDR1 reads MNHEY; CDR2 reads SMNVEV (reference sequence). The CDR3 loop spans 14 amino acids.

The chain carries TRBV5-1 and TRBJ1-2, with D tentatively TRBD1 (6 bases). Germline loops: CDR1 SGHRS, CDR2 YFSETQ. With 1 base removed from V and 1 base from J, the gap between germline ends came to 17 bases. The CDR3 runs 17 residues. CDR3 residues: CASSLMGSQGGNYGYTF. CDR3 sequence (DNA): TGCGCCAGCAGCTTGATGGGGTCACAAGGGGGTAACTATGGCTACACCTTC.

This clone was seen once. The CDR3 coding sequence is TGTGCCAGCAGAGGCGGGGGGCCCACAGATACGCAGTATTTT. It encodes CASRGGGPTDTQYF. The chain combines TRBV6-1 with TRBJ2-3; 8 bases match TRBD2. Per the germline V gene, CDR1 is MNHNS and CDR2 is SASEGT. V shed 6 bases and J 2 bases; nucleotides not matched to a gene: 4. There are 14 residues in the CDR3.

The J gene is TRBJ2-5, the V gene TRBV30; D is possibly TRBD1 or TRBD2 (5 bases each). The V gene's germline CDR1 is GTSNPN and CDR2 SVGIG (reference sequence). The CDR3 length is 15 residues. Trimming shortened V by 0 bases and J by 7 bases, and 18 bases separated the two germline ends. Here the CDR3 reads CAWSVPRTPGGTQYF. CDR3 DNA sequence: TGTGCCTGGAGTGTACCGCGGACACCCGGAGGGACCCAGTACTTC.

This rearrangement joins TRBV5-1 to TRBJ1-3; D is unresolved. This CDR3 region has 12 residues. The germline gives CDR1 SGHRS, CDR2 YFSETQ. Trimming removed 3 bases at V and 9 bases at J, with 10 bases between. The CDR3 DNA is TGCGCCAGCAGCTCTGGACGGAGCACCATATATTTT. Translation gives CASSSGRSTIYF. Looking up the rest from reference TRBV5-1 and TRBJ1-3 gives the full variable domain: KAGVTQTPRYLIKTRGQQVTLSCSPISGHRSVSWYQQTPGQGLQFLFEYFSETQRNKGNFPGRFSGRQFSNSRSEMNVSTLELGDSALYLCASSSGRSTIYFGEGSWLTVV.

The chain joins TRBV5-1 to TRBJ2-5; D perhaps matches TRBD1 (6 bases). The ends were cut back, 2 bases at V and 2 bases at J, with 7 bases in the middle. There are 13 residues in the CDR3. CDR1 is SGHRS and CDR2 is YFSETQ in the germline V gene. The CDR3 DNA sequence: TGCGCCAGCAGCTTTGGACAGCAAGAGACCCAGTACTTC. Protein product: CASSFGQQETQYF.

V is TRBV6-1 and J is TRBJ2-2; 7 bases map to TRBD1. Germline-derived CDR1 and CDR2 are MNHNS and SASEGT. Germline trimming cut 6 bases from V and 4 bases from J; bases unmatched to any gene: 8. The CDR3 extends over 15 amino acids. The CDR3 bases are TGTGCCAGCAGCGCGAAGACAGGGTCCACCGGGGAGCTGTTTTTT. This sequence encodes CASSAKTGSTGELFF.

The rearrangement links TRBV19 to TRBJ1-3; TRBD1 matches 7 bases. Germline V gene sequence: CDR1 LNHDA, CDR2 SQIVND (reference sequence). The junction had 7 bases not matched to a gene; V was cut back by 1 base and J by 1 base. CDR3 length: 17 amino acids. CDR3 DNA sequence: TGTGCCAGTAGTATAGCCCGGGGCAGGGGGTCTGGAAACACCATATATTTT. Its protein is CASSIARGRGSGNTIYF. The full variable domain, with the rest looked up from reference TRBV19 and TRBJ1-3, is DGGITQSPKYLFRKEGQNVTLSCEQNLNHDAMYWYRQDPGQGLRLIYYSQIVNDFQKGDIAEGYSVSREKKESFPLTVTSAQKNPTAFYLCASSIARGRGSGNTIYFGEGSWLTVV.

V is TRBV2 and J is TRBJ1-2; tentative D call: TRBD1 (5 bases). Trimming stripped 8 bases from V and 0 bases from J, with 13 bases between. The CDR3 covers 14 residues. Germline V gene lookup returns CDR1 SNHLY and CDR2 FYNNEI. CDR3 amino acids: CASLGPLANYGYTF. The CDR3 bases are TGTGCCAGCCTGGGGCCACTTGCTAACTATGGCTACACCTTC.

Written as DNA, the CDR3 is TGCGCCAGCAGCCAAGTGAGGTGGGATCTGAGGAACTATGGCTACACCTTC. Translating gives CASSQVRWDLRNYGYTF. J is TRBJ1-2 and V is TRBV4-1; no firm D call. The CDR3 totals 17 residues. The ends were cut back, 1 base at V and 2 bases at J, with 17 bases in the middle. Per the germline V gene, CDR1 is MGHRA and CDR2 is YSYEKL.

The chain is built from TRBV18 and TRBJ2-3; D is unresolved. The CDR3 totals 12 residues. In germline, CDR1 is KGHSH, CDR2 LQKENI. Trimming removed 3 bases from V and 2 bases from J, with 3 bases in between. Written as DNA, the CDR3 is TGTGCCAGCTCACCGATCACAGATACGCAGTATTTT. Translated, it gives CASSPITDTQYF.

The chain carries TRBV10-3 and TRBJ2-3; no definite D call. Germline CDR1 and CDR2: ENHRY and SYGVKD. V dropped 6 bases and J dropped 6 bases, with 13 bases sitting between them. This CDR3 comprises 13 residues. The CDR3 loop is CAISVVSEDTQYF. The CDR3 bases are TGTGCCATCAGCGTGGTTTCGGAGGATACGCAGTATTTT.

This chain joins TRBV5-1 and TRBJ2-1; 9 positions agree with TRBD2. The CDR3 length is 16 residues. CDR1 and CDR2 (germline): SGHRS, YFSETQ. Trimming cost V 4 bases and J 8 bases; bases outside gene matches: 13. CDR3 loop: CASSPEGNSGGYEQFF. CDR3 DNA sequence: TGCGCCAGCAGCCCGGAGGGAAATAGCGGGGGCTATGAGCAGTTCTTC.

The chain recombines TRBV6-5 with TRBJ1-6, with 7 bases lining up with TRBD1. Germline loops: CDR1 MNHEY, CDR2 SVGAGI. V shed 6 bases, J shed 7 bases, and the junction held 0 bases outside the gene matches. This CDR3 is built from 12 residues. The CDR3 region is CASRTGNSPLHF. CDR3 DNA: TGTGCCAGCAGGACAGGGAATTCACCCCTCCACTTT.

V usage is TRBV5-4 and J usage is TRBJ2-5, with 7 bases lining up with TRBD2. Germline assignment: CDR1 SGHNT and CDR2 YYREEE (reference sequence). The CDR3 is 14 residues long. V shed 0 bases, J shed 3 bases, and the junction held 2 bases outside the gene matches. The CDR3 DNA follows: TGTGCCAGCAGCTTGGCCCTAGCGGAAGAGACCCAGTACTTC. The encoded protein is CASSLALAEETQYF.

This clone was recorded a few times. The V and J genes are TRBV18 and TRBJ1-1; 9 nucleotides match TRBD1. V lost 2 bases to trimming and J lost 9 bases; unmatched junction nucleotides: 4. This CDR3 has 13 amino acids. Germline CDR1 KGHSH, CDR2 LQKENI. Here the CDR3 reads CASSPEQGAKAFF. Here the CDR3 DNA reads TGTGCCAGCTCACCAGAACAGGGGGCAAAAGCTTTCTTT. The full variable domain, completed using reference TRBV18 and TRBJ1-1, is NAGVMQNPRHLVRRRGQEARLRCSPMKGHSHVYWYRQLPEEGLKFMVYLQKENIIDESGMPKERFSAEFPKEGPSILRIQQVVRGDSAAYFCASSPEQGAKAFFGQGTRLTVV.

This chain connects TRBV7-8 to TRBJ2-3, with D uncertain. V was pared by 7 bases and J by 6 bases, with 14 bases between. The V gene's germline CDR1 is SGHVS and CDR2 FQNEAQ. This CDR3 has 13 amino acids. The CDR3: CASTPFGADTQYF. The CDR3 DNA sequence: TGTGCCAGCACCCCATTTGGAGCGGATACGCAGTATTTT.

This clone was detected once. Here the CDR3 reads CASSRGLAVQETQYF. Written as DNA, the CDR3 is TGCGCCAGCAGCCGAGGACTAGCGGTCCAAGAGACCCAGTACTTC. The gene calls are TRBV5-1 and TRBJ2-5; 10 bases are shared with TRBD2. The CDR3 runs 15 residues. Germline trimming cut 4 bases from V and 1 base from J; bases unmatched to any gene: 4. CDR1 is SGHRS and CDR2 is YFSETQ in the germline V gene.

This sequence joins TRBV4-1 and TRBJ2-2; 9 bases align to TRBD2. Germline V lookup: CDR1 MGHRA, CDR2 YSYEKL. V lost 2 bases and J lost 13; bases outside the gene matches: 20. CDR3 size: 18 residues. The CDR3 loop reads CASSQLTSGLPEQGGLFF. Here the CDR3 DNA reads TGCGCCAGCAGCCAACTGACTAGCGGATTACCGGAACAGGGCGGGCTGTTTTTT.

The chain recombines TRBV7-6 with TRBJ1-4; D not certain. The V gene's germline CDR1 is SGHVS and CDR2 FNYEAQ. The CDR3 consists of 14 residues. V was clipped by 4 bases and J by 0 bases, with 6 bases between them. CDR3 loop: CASSYSATNEKLFF. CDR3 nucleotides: TGTGCCAGCAGCTACAGTGCAACTAATGAAAAACTGTTTTTT.

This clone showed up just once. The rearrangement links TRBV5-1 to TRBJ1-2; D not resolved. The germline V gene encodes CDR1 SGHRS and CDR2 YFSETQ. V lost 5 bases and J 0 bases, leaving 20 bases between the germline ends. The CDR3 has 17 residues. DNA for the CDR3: TGCGCCAGCAGATTTTTACCACCTCCTACAGCTAACTATGGCTACACCTTC. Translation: CASRFLPPPTANYGYTF.